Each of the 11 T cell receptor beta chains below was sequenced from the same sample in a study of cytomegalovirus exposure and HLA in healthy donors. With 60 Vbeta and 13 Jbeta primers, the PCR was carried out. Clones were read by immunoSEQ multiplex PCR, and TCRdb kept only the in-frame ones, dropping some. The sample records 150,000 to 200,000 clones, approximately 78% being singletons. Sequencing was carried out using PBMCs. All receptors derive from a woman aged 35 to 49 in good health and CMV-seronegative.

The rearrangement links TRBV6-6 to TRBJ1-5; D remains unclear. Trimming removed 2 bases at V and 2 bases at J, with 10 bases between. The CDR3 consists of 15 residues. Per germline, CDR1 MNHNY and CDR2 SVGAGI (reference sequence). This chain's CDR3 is CASSYGRGGNQPQHF. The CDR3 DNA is TGTGCCAGCAGTTACGGGCGTGGTGGCAATCAGCCCCAGCATTTT.

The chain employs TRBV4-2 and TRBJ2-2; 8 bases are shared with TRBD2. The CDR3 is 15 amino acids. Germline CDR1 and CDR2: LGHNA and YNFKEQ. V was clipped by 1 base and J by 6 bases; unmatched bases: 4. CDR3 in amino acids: CASSQAGGASGELFF. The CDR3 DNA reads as TGTGCCAGCAGCCAAGCCGGGGGGGCCTCCGGGGAGCTGTTTTTT.

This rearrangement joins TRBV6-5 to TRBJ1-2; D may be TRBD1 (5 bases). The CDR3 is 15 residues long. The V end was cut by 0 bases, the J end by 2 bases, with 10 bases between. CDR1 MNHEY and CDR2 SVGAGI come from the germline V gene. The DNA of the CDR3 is TGTGCCAGCAGTTACTCCGGGACTGTAAACTATGGCTACACCTTC. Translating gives CASSYSGTVNYGYTF.

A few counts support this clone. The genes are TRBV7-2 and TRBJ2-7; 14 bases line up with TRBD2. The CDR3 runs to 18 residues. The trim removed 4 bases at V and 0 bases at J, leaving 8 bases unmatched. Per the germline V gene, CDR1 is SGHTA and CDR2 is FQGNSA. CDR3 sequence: CASSSKTSGGGSSYEQYF. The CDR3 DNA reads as TGTGCCAGCAGCTCTAAGACTAGCGGGGGGGGAAGCTCCTACGAGCAGTACTTC. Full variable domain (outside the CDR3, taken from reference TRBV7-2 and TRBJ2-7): GAGVSQSPSNKVTEKGKDVELRCDPISGHTALYWYRQSLGQGLEFLIYFQGNSAPDKSGLPSDRFSAERTGGSVSTLTIQRTQQEDSAVYLCASSSKTSGGGSSYEQYFGPGTRLTVT.

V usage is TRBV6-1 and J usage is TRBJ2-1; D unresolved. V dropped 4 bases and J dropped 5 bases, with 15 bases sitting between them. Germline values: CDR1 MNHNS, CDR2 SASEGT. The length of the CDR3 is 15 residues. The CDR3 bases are TGTGCCAGCAGTGGGCTGGCAGACAACAACAATGAGCAGTTCTTC. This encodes CASSGLADNNNEQFF.

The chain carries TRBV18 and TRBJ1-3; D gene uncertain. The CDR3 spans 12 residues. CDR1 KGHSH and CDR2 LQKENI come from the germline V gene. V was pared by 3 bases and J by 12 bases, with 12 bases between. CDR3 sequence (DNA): TGTGCCAGCTCACCGAGCATCGGGGACATATATTTT. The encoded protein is CASSPSIGDIYF.

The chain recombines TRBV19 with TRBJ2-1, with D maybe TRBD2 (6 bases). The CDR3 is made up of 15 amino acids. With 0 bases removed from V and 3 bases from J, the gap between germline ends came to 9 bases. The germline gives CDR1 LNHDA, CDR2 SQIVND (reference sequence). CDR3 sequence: CASSIEGDFYNEQFF. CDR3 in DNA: TGTGCCAGTAGTATAGAGGGGGACTTCTACAATGAGCAGTTCTTC.

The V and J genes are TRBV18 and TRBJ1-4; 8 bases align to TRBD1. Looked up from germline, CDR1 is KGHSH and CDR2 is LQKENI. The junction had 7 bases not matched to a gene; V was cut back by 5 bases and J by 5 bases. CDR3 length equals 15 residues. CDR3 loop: CASSGGTGRNEKLFF. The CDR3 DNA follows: TGTGCCAGCTCAGGGGGGACAGGTCGAAATGAAAAACTGTTTTTT.

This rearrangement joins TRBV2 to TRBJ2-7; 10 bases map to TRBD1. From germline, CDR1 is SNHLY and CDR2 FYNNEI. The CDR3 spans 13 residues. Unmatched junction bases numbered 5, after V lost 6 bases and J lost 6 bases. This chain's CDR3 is CASRSGTGVEQYF. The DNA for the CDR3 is TGTGCCAGCAGGTCCGGGACAGGGGTCGAGCAGTACTTC.

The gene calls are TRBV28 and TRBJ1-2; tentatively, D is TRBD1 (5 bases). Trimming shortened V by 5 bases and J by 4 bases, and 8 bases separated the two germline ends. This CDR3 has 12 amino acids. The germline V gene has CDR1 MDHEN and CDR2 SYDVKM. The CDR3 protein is CASSVGVYGYTF. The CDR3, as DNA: TGTGCCAGCAGTGTAGGGGTCTATGGCTACACCTTC.

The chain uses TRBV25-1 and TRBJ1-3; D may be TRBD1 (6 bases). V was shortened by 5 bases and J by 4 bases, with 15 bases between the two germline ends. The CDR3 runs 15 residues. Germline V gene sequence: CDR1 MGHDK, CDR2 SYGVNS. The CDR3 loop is CASSRGFDSGNTIYF. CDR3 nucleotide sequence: TGTGCCAGCAGTAGGGGGTTTGACAGCGGAAACACCATATATTTT.